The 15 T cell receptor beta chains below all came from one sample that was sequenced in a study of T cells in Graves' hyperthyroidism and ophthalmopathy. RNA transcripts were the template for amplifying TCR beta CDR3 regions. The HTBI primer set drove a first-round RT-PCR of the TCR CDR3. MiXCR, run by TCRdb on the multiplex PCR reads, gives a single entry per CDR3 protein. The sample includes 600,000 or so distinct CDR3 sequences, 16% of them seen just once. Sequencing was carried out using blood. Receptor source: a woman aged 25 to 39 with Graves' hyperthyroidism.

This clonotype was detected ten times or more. CDR3 coding DNA: TGTGCCAGCTCACCGGACTCTGCCCAAGAGACCCAGTACTTC. It is translated as CASSPDSAQETQYF. This rearrangement joins TRBV18 to TRBJ2-5; TRBD2 is a possible D gene (5 bases). CDR3 length: 14 residues. Germline CDR1 and CDR2: KGHSH and LQKENI. V was shortened by 3 bases and J by 1 base, with 9 bases between the two germline ends. Full variable domain (remainder filled in from reference TRBV18 and TRBJ2-5): NAGVMQNPRHLVRRRGQEARLRCSPMKGHSHVYWYRQLPEEGLKFMVYLQKENIIDESGMPKERFSAEFPKEGPSILRIQQVVRGDSAAYFCASSPDSAQETQYFGPGTRLLVL.

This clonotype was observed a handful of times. The CDR3 nucleotides read TGTGCCAGCAGCCAAGGAACTAGCGGGGGGGCCCGCACAGATACGCAGTATTTT. Translated, it gives CASSQGTSGGARTDTQYF. The chain couples TRBV4-2 to TRBJ2-3; 13 positions agree with TRBD2. V was clipped by 1 base and J by 1 base; unmatched bases: 5. The CDR3 spans 18 residues. The germline gives CDR1 LGHNA, CDR2 YNFKEQ.

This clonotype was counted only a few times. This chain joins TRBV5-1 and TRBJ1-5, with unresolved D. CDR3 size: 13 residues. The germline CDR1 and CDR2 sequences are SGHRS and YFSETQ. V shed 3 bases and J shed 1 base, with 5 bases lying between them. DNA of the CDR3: TGCGCCAGCAGCTGGGAAAGCAATCAGCCCCAGCATTTT. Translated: CASSWESNQPQHF.

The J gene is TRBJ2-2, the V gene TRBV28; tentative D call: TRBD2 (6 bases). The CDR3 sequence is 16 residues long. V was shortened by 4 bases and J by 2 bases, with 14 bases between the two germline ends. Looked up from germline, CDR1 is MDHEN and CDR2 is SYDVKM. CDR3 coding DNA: TGTGCCAGCAGTTCGACTAGGACCTTAAACACCGGGGAGCTGTTTTTT. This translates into CASSSTRTLNTGELFF. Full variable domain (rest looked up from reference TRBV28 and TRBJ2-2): DVKVTQSSRYLVKRTGEKVFLECVQDMDHENMFWYRQDPGLGLRLIYFSYDVKMKEKGDIPEGYSVSREKKERFSLILESASTNQTSMYLCASSSTRTLNTGELFFGEGSRLTVL.

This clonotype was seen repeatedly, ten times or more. The CDR3 is CASSLAGLRRNTEAFF. The CDR3 coding sequence is TGTGCCAGCAGCTTAGCCGGACTCCGACGGAACACTGAAGCTTTCTTT. The chain uses TRBV7-2 and TRBJ1-1; D remains unclear. Germline CDR1 SGHTA, CDR2 FQGNSA. This CDR3 has 16 residues. With 0 bases removed from V and 1 base from J, the gap between germline ends came to 12 bases.

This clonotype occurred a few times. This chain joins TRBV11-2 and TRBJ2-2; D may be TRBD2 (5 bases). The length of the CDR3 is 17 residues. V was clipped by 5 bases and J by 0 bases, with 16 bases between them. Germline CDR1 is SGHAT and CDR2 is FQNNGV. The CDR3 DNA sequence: TGTGCCAGCAGCCAACCGCGGACTGTCGCGAACACCGGGGAGCTGTTTTTT. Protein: CASSQPRTVANTGELFF.

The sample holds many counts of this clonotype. The CDR3 sequence: CASSARQYNEQFF. For the CDR3, the DNA is TGCGCCAGCAGTGCTCGCCAGTACAATGAGCAGTTCTTC. The chain joins TRBV10-1 to TRBJ2-1; the D is unclear. Germline V gene data show CDR1 as WNHNN and CDR2 as SYGVQD (reference sequence). CDR3 length: 13 residues. Trimming removed 4 bases at V and 4 bases at J, with 8 bases between.

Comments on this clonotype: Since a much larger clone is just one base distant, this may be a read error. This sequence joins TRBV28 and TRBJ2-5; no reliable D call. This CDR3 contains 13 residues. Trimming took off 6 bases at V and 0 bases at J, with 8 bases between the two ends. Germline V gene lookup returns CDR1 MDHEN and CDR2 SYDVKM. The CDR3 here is CASRSRYQETQYF. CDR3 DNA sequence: TGTGCCAGCAGGTCCCGATACCAAGAGACCCAGTACTTC. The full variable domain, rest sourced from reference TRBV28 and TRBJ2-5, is DVKVTQSSRYLVKRTGEKVFLECVQDMDHENMFWYRQDPGLGLRLIYFSYDVKMKEKGDIPEGYSVSREKKERFSLILESASTNQTSMYLCASRSRYQETQYFGPGTRLLVL.

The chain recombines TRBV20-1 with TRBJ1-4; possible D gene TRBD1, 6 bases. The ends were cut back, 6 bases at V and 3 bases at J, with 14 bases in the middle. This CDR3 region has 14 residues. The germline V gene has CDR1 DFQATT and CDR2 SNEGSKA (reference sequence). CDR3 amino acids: CSADSGVANEKLFF. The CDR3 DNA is TGCAGTGCCGACTCAGGGGTGGCTAATGAAAAACTGTTTTTT.

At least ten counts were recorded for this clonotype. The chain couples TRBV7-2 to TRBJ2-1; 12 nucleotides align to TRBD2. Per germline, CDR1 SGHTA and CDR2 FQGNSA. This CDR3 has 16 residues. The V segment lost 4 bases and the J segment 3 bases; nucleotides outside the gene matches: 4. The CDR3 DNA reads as TGTGCCAGCAGCTCCGGGACTAGCGGGTTCTACAATGAGCAGTTCTTC. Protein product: CASSSGTSGFYNEQFF.

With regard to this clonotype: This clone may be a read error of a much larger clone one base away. The CDR3 DNA sequence: TGTGTCAGCAGTTCTCGAACAGGGATGCGGTACTCACCCCTCCACTTT. Translated: CVSSSRTGMRYSPLHF. The J gene is TRBJ1-6, the V gene TRBV27; D is perhaps TRBD1 (6 bases). The germline V gene encodes CDR1 MNHEY and CDR2 SMNVEV (reference sequence). The CDR3 covers 16 residues.

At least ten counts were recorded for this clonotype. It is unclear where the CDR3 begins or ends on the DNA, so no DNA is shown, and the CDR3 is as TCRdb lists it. The CDR3 sequence: CASSLVGLGSGTFF. This rearrangement joins TRBV11-2 to TRBJ1-1. From its first to its last residue, the CDR3 has 14 amino acids. Germline CDR1 reads SGHAT; CDR2 reads FQNNGV.

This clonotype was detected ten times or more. CDR3: CASSVEASGSRVLNEQFF. CDR3 DNA: TGTGCCAGCAGCGTAGAGGCTAGCGGGAGTAGAGTACTCAATGAGCAGTTCTTC. This sequence joins TRBV9 and TRBJ2-1; 10 nucleotides agree with TRBD2. After removal of 0 bases from V and 6 bases from J, the junction contained 12 bases not matched to a gene. The germline V gene has CDR1 SGDLS and CDR2 YYNGEE. The CDR3 has 18 residues.

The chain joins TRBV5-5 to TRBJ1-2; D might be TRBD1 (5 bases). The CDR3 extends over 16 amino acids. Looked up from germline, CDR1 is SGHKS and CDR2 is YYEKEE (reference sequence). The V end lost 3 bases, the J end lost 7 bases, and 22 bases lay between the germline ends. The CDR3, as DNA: TGTGCCAGCAGCTCCACGAATCTCCAGGGAAGCTGTGGCTACACCTTC. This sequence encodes CASSSTNLQGSCGYTF.

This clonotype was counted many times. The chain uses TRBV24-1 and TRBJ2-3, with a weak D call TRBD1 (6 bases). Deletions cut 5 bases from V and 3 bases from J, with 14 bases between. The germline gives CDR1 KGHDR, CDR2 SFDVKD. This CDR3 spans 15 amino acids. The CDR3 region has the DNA TGTGCCACCAGTGGAGGACAGATGATTACAGATACGCAGTATTTT. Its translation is CATSGGQMITDTQYF.